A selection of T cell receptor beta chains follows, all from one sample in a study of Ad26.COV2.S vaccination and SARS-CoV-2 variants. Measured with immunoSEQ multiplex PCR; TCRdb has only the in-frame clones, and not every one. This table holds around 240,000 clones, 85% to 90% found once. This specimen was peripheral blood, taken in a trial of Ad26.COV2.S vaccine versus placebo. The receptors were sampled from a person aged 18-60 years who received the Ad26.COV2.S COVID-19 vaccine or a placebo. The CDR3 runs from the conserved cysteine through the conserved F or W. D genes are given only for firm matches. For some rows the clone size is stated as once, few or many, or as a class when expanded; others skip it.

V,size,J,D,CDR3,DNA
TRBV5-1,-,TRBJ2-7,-,CASSYGLTSYEQYF,TGCGCCAGCAGCTATGGACTGACGTCCTACGAGCAGTACTTC
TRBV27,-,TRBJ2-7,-,CASSLVKGTYEQYF,TGTGCCAGCAGTTTAGTGAAGGGCACCTACGAGCAGTACTTC
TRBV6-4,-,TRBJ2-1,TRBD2,CASSEVPSGSTPREQFF,TGTGCCAGCAGCGAAGTGCCTAGCGGGAGTACCCCGCGGGAGCAGTTCTTC
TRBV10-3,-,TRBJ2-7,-,CAISVIKGPDEQYF,TGTGCCATCAGTGTAATCAAGGGGCCTGACGAGCAGTACTTC
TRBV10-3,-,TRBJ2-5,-,CAISETVGVETQYF,TGTGCCATCAGTGAGACAGTTGGGGTGGAGACCCAGTACTTC
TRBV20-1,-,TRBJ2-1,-,CSAVRDEQFF,TGCAGTGCGGTGAGGGATGAGCAGTTCTTC
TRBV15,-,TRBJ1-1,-,CATSRDRMSSHTEAFF,TGTGCCACCAGCAGAGATCGGATGTCTTCGCACACTGAAGCTTTCTTT
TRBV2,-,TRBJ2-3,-,CASSEMGDTQYF,TGTGCCAGCAGTGAAATGGGAGATACGCAGTATTTT
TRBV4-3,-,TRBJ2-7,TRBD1,CASSQGWGQGAYEQYF,TGCGCCAGCAGCCAAGGTTGGGGACAGGGGGCCTACGAGCAGTACTTC
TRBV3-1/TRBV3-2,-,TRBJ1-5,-,CASSQGTVNQPQHF,TGTGCCAGCAGCCAAGGGACAGTTAATCAGCCCCAGCATTTT
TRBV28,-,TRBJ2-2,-,CASRSTGELFF,TGTGCCAGCAGATCTACCGGGGAGCTGTTTTTT
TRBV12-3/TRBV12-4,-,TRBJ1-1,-,CASSPDRAAAFF,TGTGCCAGCAGCCCAGACCGCGCTGCCGCTTTCTTT
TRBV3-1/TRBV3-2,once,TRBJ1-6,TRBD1,CASRIAGGGKGSPLHF,TGTGCCAGCAGGATCGCAGGGGGCGGAAAAGGGTCACCCCTCCACTTT
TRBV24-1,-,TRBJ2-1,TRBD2,CATSDPSGLAGVNEQFF,TGTGCCACCAGTGATCCCTCTGGACTAGCGGGAGTCAATGAGCAGTTCTTC
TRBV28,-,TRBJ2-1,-,CASSRGIYNEQFF,TGTGCCAGCAGTCGGGGTATTTACAATGAGCAGTTCTTC
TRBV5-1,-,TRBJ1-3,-,CASSPGLGGNTIYF,TGCGCCAGCAGCCCAGGGTTGGGCGGAAACACCATATATTTT
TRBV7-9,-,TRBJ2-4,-,CASSWERAKNIQYF,TGTGCCAGCAGCTGGGAAAGAGCCAAAAACATTCAGTACTTC
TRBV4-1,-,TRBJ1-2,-,CASSQAYGGSDYGYTF,TGCGCCAGCAGCCAAGCCTACGGGGGATCGGACTATGGCTACACCTTC
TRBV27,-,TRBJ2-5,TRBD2,CASTKRAGGRQETQYF,TGTGCCAGCACCAAGCGGGCGGGGGGGCGGCAAGAGACCCAGTACTTC
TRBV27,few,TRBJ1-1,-,CASSSYMNTEAFF,TGTGCCAGCAGTTCTTATATGAACACTGAAGCTTTCTTT